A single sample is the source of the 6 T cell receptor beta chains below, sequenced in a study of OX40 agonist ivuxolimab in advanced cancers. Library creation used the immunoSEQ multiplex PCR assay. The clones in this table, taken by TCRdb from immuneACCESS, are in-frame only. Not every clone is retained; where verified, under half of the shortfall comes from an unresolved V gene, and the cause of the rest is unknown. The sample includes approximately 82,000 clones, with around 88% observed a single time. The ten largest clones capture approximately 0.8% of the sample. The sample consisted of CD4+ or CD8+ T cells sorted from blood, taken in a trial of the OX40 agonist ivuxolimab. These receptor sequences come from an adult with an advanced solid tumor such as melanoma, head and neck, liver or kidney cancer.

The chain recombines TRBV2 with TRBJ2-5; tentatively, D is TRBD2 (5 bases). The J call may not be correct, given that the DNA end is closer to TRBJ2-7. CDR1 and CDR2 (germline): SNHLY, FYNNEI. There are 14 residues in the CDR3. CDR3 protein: CASSAGSPPYEQYF. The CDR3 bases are TGTGCCAGCAGTGCGGGGTCGCCCCCCTACGAGCAGTACTTC.

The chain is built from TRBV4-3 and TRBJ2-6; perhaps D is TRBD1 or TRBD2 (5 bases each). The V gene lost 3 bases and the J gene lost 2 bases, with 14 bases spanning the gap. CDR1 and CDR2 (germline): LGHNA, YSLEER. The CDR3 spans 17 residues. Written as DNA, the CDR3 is TGCGCCAGCAGCCAGGGGCAGGGAGAGGCTGGGGCCAACGTCCTGACTTTC. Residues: CASSQGQGEAGANVLTF.

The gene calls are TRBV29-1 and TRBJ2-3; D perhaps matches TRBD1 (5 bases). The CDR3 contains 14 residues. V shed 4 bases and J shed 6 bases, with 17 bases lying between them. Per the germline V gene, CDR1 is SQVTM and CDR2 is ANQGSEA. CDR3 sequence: CSVGSRQGGDTQYF. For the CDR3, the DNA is TGCAGCGTTGGGAGTCGGCAGGGTGGGGATACGCAGTATTTT.

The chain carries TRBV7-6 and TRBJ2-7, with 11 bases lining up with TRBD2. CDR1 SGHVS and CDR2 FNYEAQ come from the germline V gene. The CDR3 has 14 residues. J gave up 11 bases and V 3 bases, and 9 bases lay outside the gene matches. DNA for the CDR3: TGTGCCAGCAGCTTCGGAAGTAGCGGGGGGGAGAAGTACTTC. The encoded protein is CASSFGSSGGEKYF.

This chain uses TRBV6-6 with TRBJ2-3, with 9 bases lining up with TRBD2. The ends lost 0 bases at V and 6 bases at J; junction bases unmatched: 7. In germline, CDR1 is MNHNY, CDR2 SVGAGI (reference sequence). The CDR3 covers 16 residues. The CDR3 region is CASSYSGGRAGDTQYF. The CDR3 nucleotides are TGTGCCAGCAGTTACTCAGGCGGGAGGGCCGGTGATACGCAGTATTTT.

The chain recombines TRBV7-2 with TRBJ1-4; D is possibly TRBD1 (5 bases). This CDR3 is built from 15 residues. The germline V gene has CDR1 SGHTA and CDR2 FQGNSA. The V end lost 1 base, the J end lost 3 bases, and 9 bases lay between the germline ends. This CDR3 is CASSLGGVPNEKLFF. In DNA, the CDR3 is TGTGCCAGCAGCTTAGGGGGCGTACCTAATGAAAAACTGTTTTTT.